These 9 T cell receptor beta chains originate from one sample sequenced in a study of blood T cell repertoires in COVID-19. Assay: immunoSEQ multiplex PCR; the TCRdb copy retains only in-frame clones and omits some. The table lists about 490,000 clones, 70% to 90% of them singletons. The sample consisted of peripheral blood. The receptors derive from a human donor in a cohort sampled during active COVID-19.

V gene TRBV7-3 combines with J gene TRBJ2-3; maybe TRBD1 (6 bases). Germline CDR1 is SGHTA and CDR2 is FQGTGA. The CDR3 runs 16 residues. Trimming shortened V by 3 bases and J by 6 bases, and 19 bases separated the two germline ends. CDR3 bases: TGTGCCAGCAGCTTGGACGGGACATCCTTATGGGATACGCAGTATTTT. Protein: CASSLDGTSLWDTQYF.

The chain employs TRBV7-3 and TRBJ1-6; tentative D call: TRBD1 (6 bases). Trimming pared 3 bases from V and 9 bases from J, leaving 12 bases between. CDR1 is SGHTA and CDR2 is FQGTGA in the germline V gene. The CDR3 totals 14 residues. The CDR3 coding sequence is TGTGCCAGCAGCTTCACAGGGAGTGGTTCACCCCTCCACTTT. Its protein product is CASSFTGSGSPLHF.

The V call is TRBV7-8, the J call TRBJ2-7; TRBD2 matches 12 bases. J lost 5 bases, V lost 4 bases, and 6 bases had no gene match. The CDR3 has 15 amino acids. The germline gives CDR1 SGHVS, CDR2 FQNEAQ. CDR3 sequence (DNA): TGTGCCAGCAGCTACCGACTAGCGGGAGTTGACGAGCAGTACTTC. It translates to CASSYRLAGVDEQYF.

The V gene is TRBV30, the J gene TRBJ2-1, with TRBD2 identical over 7 bases. From germline, CDR1 is GTSNPN and CDR2 SVGIG (reference sequence). The CDR3 totals 12 residues. Trimming took 0 bases from V and 14 from J; bases not matched to a gene: 7. The CDR3 reads CAWSVPGLSKFF. CDR3 nucleotide sequence: TGTGCCTGGAGTGTTCCGGGACTATCAAAGTTCTTC.

The chain links TRBV3-1 (or the pseudogene TRBV3-2) to TRBJ1-1; D possibly corresponds to TRBD1 (5 bases). CDR3 size: 14 residues. The V end lost 2 bases, the J end lost 5 bases, and 12 bases lay between the germline ends. Germline CDR1 reads LGHDT; CDR2 reads YNNKEL (reference sequence). The CDR3 loop is CASSQLQGGTEAFF. The CDR3 nucleotides are TGTGCCAGCAGCCAACTCCAGGGTGGGACTGAAGCTTTCTTT.

This clone showed up just once. The chain joins TRBV28 to TRBJ1-2; TRBD1 aligns across 8 bases. The CDR3 consists of 11 residues. Germline V gene lookup returns CDR1 MDHEN and CDR2 SYDVKM. The V and J ends lost 9 bases and 7 bases, in that order; junction bases with no gene match: 4. CDR3 sequence reads: CASGTGVGYTF. The CDR3 DNA follows: TGTGCCAGTGGGACAGGAGTTGGCTACACCTTC.

The rearrangement joins TRBV19 to TRBJ2-2; no firm D call. The CDR3 sequence is 13 residues long. Germline CDR1 reads LNHDA; CDR2 reads SQIVND (reference sequence). Trimming pared 5 bases from V and 7 bases from J, leaving 11 bases between. The CDR3 spells CASSLLISGELFF. CDR3 DNA sequence: TGTGCCAGTAGTCTCCTGATTAGCGGGGAGCTGTTTTTT.

The CDR3 DNA sequence: TGTGCCTGGAGTGGGGCGGGGAAATCGGATCAGCCCCAGCATTTT. Translating gives CAWSGAGKSDQPQHF. The chain has TRBV30 and TRBJ1-5; D call uncertain. V lost 1 base, J lost 5 bases, and 15 bases lay in between. Germline CDR1 and CDR2: GTSNPN and SVGIG (reference sequence). The CDR3 spans 15 residues.

The chain has TRBV3-1 (or the pseudogene TRBV3-2) and TRBJ2-7; maybe TRBD2 (5 bases). Germline CDR1 LGHDT, CDR2 YNNKEL (reference sequence). Trimming took 2 bases from V and 2 from J, leaving 10 bases between them. The CDR3 has 14 residues. The CDR3 loop reads CASSQTGSPYEQYF. Here the CDR3 DNA reads TGTGCCAGCAGCCAAACGGGAAGTCCCTACGAGCAGTACTTC.